The present TCR beta chain was sequenced within a study of T cell responses to AZD1222 COVID-19 vaccine. Study-level findings and limits: CD4 TCRs linked to vaccination spanned spike, dominating at 160-218 and 743-854. The study reported that nearly half of spike-specific TCRs target unmutated variant regions. White British donors predominated, females outnumbered males, and clonal diversity was possibly underestimated.

As concerns this clone: Antigen unknown.

The method was immunoSEQ multiplex PCR; TCRdb's version includes in-frame clones alone and lacks a portion of them. The data contain 190,000 or so clones, 90% to 95% of them seen just once; the ten biggest clones take up 0.95% to 1.1%. Second doses at about 4 or about 12 weeks were pooled. This CDR3 has 17 residues. J lost 9 bases, V lost 1 base, and 11 bases had no gene match. Looked up from germline, CDR1 is LGHNA and CDR2 is YSLEER. The sample was peripheral blood, taken 28 days after the second AZD1222 dose. The TCR sequence derives from an adult who received the AZD1222 COVID-19 vaccine. The chain joins TRBV4-3 to TRBJ2-1; 11 bases line up with TRBD2. CDR3 bases: TGCGCCAGCAGCCAAGCAGGGACTAGCGGCCGTAGTTGTGAGCAGTTCTTC. Translation: CASSQAGTSGRSCEQFF.